Presented here are 6 T cell receptor beta chains from one specimen sequenced in a study of blood T cell repertoires in COVID-19 (dated by TCRdb to 2018 to 2021). To prepare the library, the immunoSEQ multiplex PCR assay was applied. This immuneACCESS table, as held by TCRdb, lists in-frame sequences with V and J called but not all clones. Of the missing ones, under half trace to an unresolved V gene in checked studies; the others have no known cause. Present in this sample are about 220,000 clones, about nine tenths of which were seen just once. The leading ten clones occupy roughly 0.7% of the sample. The sample comprised peripheral blood. These receptors came from a man aged 40-55 years with acute or convalescent COVID-19.

This CDR3 is CASSPLGLAGAGEQFF. CDR3 in DNA: TGTGCCAGCAGCCCCCTGGGACTAGCGGGGGCAGGTGAGCAGTTCTTC. The chain recombines TRBV6-2 or TRBV6-3 with TRBJ2-1; the match to TRBD2 covers 14 bases. The CDR3 covers 16 residues. J gave up 9 bases and V 6 bases, and 10 bases lay outside the gene matches. Looked up from germline, CDR1 is MNHEY and CDR2 is SVGEGT.

The V gene is TRBV13, the J gene TRBJ2-3; the match to TRBD2 covers 12 bases. Germline CDR1 and CDR2: PRHDT and FYEKMQ (reference sequence). The V segment lost 5 bases and the J segment 4 bases; nucleotides outside the gene matches: 7. This CDR3 spans 16 amino acids. The CDR3 loop reads CASSLRTSGVADTQYF. The DNA for the CDR3 is TGTGCCAGCAGCCTCAGGACTAGCGGGGTGGCAGATACGCAGTATTTT.

This chain joins TRBV18 and TRBJ2-7; TRBD1 is a possible D gene (6 bases). This CDR3 has 15 residues. Germline CDR1 KGHSH, CDR2 LQKENI. V lost 0 bases and J 0 bases, leaving 9 bases between the germline ends. CDR3 residues: CASSPPQGRSYEQYF. In DNA, the CDR3 is TGTGCCAGCTCACCACCGCAGGGGCGCTCCTACGAGCAGTACTTC.

The V gene is TRBV19, the J gene TRBJ1-1; 7 nucleotides line up with TRBD1. Losses at the gene ends were 6 bases for V and 0 bases for J; bases not matched to a gene: 7. The CDR3 is 15 amino acids. The germline V gene encodes CDR1 LNHDA and CDR2 SQIVND (reference sequence). The chain's CDR3 is CASSDRGRVNTEAFF. CDR3 bases: TGTGCCAGTAGCGATAGGGGGCGGGTGAACACTGAAGCTTTCTTT.

V is TRBV18 and J is TRBJ2-5; 7 bases line up with TRBD1. Looked up from germline, CDR1 is KGHSH and CDR2 is LQKENI. V dropped 1 base and J dropped 3; count of bases not matched to a gene: 8. The CDR3 contains 16 residues. For the CDR3, the DNA is TGTGCCAGCTCACCACTTTCCGGGACAGCTGAAGAGACCCAGTACTTC. The encoded protein is CASSPLSGTAEETQYF.

The rearrangement links TRBV5-1 to TRBJ2-7; D perhaps matches TRBD2 (5 bases). The V end lost 5 bases, the J end lost 1 base, and 13 bases lay between the germline ends. Germline CDR1 and CDR2: SGHRS and YFSETQ. The CDR3 runs to 14 residues. The CDR3 sequence: CASSSLAPSYEQYF. CDR3 DNA: TGCGCCAGCAGTTCTCTAGCCCCTTCCTACGAGCAGTACTTC. Supplemented by reference TRBV5-1 and TRBJ2-7, the full variable domain reads KAGVTQTPRYLIKTRGQQVTLSCSPISGHRSVSWYQQTPGQGLQFLFEYFSETQRNKGNFPGRFSGRQFSNSRSEMNVSTLELGDSALYLCASSSLAPSYEQYFGPGTRLTVT.